The entry below describes one T cell receptor beta chain. In TCRdb, the reads were re-called with MiXCR into one record per CDR3 protein. The sample has around 60,000 distinct CDR3 sequences, roughly 20% seen once. Germline CDR1 is SGHAT and CDR2 is FQNNGV. CDR3 size: 11 residues. The V end was cut by 6 bases, the J end by 9 bases, with 9 bases between. This specimen comes from a study of lung T cells in sarcoidosis with Löfgren's syndrome. Study information: Repertoire analyses centered on Löfgren's syndrome patients.

The V and J genes are TRBV11-2 and TRBJ2-1, with D uncertain. Material for sequencing was CD4+ T cells from PBMCs. This receptor was taken from a human donor with sarcoidosis (Löfgren's syndrome or another form), or a control subject (not recorded which). The CDR3 DNA follows: TGTGCCAGCAGTAAGGTTGGTGAGCAGTTCTTC. Protein: CASSKVGEQFF.